This entry lists 5 T cell receptor beta chains sequenced from one sample in a study of patients and donors after allogeneic stem cell transplantation. TCRdb processed the RT-PCR reads anew with MiXCR; each CDR3 protein has one entry. Found here are 150,000 to 250,000 distinct CDR3 sequences, approximately 41% of them singletons; the top ten hold around 35%. Sequencing input: blood, either unsorted or a sorted T cell fraction (not recorded which). Source of these receptors: a human donor who was either an allogeneic HSCT recipient or a stem cell or donor lymphocyte infusion donor (not recorded which). It is not recorded whose cells these are; they may come from a transplant donor.

Here the CDR3 DNA reads TGTGCCAGCAGCACAGTGGGAAATCAGCCCCAGCATTTT. Residues: CASSTVGNQPQHF. The chain recombines TRBV12-3 or TRBV12-4 with TRBJ1-5; no clear D. This CDR3 has 13 residues. With 6 bases removed from V and 4 bases from J, the gap between germline ends came to 10 bases.

The rearrangement links TRBV7-9 to TRBJ1-1; no clear D gene. Germline V lookup: CDR1 SEHNR, CDR2 FQNEAQ (reference sequence). Trimming removed 10 bases at V and 6 bases at J, with 15 bases between. The CDR3 covers 12 residues. The CDR3 reads CATFQGQPEAFF. Here the CDR3 DNA reads TGTGCCACCTTCCAAGGGCAGCCTGAAGCTTTCTTT.

V gene TRBV6-2 or TRBV6-3 combines with J gene TRBJ2-3, with D maybe TRBD2 (5 bases). The CDR3 is 16 residues long. With 4 bases removed from V and 6 bases from J, the gap between germline ends came to 20 bases. Germline values: CDR1 MNHEY, CDR2 SVGEGT. CDR3 region: CASSLYSATRGDTQYF. The CDR3 DNA reads TGTGCCAGCAGTTTATATAGCGCCACTCGTGGGGATACGCAGTATTTT.

V is TRBV12-3 or TRBV12-4 and J is TRBJ2-1; D remains ambiguous. This CDR3 is 16 amino acids long. V was clipped by 3 bases and J by 6 bases, with 18 bases between them. The CDR3 spells CASSFGPLTPSNEQFF. CDR3 in DNA: TGTGCCAGCAGTTTTGGACCACTCACTCCCTCCAATGAGCAGTTCTTC.

This clonotype was found a few times. The chain joins TRBV12-3 or TRBV12-4 to TRBJ2-7; 8 nucleotides align to TRBD2. The CDR3 has 14 residues. V dropped 3 bases and J dropped 6; count of bases not matched to a gene: 7. CDR3 amino acids: CASSFGRAPVEQYF. CDR3 nucleotide sequence: TGTGCCAGCAGTTTCGGGAGGGCCCCGGTCGAGCAGTACTTC.